This section outlines one T cell receptor (beta chain) sequence together with its context. The repertoire was sequenced with immunoSEQ multiplex PCR; TCRdb's copy has only in-frame clones and lacks some. The sample gives approximately 300,000 clones, around 86% of which show up once; 4.5% to 5.5% is in the top ten. This sample was taken from a study of blood T cell repertoires in COVID-19. On the study more broadly: The cDNA or gDNA used as material had been derived from T cells, B-cell-depleted T cells, or PBMCs.

Trimming took off 6 bases at V and 4 bases at J, with 9 bases between the two ends. There are 12 residues in the CDR3. Germline lookup yields CDR1 LNHDA and CDR2 SQIVND (reference sequence). This receptor was obtained from a man aged 55 to 69 who had recovered from COVID-19. The specimen was PBMCs or T cells enriched from blood (not recorded which). J is TRBJ1-1 and V is TRBV19, with a weak D call TRBD1 (6 bases). The DNA of the CDR3 is TGTGCCAGTAGCACAGGGAGCACTGAAGCTTTCTTT. Its protein product is CASSTGSTEAFF.